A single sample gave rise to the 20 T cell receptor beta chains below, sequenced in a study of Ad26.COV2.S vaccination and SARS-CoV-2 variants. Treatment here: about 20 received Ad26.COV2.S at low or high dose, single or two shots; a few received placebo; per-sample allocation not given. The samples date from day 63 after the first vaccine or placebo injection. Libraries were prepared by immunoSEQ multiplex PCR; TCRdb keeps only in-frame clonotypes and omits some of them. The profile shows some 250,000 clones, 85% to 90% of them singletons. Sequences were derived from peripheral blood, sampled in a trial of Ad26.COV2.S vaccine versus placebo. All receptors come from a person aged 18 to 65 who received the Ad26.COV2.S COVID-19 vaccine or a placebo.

The CDR3 bases are TGCGCCAGCAGTCCGGGACTAGCGGGAGAGAGCTCCTACGAGCAGTACTTC. Protein product: CASSPGLAGESSYEQYF. This chain joins TRBV5-1 and TRBJ2-7, with 14 positions matching TRBD2. There are 17 residues in the CDR3. Germline V gives CDR1 SGHRS, CDR2 YFSETQ. V shed 5 bases and J 0 bases; nucleotides not matched to a gene: 7.

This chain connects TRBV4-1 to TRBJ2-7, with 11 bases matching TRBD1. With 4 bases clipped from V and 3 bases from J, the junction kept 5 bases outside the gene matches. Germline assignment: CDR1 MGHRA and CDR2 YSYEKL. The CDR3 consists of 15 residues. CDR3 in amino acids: CASSRTGGIDYEQYF. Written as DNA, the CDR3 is TGCGCCAGCAGCCGGACAGGGGGCATTGACTACGAGCAGTACTTC.

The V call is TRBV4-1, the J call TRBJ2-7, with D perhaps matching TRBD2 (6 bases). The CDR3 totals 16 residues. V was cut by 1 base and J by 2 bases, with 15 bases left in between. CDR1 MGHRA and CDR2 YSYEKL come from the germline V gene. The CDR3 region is CASSQGVAGRTYEQYF. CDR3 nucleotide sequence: TGCGCCAGCAGCCAAGGGGTGGCGGGGAGAACCTACGAGCAGTACTTC.

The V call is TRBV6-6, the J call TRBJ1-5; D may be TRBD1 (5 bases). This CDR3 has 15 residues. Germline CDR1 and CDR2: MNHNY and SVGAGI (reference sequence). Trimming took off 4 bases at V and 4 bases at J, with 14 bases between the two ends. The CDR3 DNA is TGTGCCAGCAGTTCACTCGACAGACCTAATCAGCCCCAGCATTTT. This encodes CASSSLDRPNQPQHF.

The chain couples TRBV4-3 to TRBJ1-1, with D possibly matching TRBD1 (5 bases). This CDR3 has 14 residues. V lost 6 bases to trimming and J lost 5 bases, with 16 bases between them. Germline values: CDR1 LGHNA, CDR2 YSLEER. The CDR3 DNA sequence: TGCGCCAGCAGGAAGGCAGGGAGAGGGACTGAAGCTTTCTTT. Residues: CASRKAGRGTEAFF.

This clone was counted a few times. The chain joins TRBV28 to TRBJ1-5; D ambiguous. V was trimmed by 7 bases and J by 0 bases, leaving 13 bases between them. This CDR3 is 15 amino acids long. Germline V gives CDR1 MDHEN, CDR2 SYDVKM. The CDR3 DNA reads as TGTGCCAGCAAGCCCGCGGGATATAGCAATCAGCCCCAGCATTTT. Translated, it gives CASKPAGYSNQPQHF.

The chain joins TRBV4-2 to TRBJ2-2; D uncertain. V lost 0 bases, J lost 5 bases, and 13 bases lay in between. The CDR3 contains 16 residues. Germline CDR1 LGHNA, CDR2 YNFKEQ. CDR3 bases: TGTGCCAGCAGCCAAGATCCGAGGACGCGAACCGGGGAGCTGTTTTTT. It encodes CASSQDPRTRTGELFF.

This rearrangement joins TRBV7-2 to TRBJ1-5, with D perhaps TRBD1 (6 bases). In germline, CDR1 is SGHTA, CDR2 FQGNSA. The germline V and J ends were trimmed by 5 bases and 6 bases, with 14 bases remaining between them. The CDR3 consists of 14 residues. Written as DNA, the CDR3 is TGTGCCAGCAGCCGGGGAGGGGGGCCTCAGCCCCAGCATTTT. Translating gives CASSRGGGPQPQHF.

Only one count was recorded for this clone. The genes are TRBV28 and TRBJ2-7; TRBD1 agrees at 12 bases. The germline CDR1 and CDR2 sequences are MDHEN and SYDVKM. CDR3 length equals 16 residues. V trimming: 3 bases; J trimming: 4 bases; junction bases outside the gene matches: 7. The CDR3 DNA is TGTGCCAGCAGTTTGGGACAGGGGGCAAATTTGTACGAGCAGTACTTC. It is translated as CASSLGQGANLYEQYF.

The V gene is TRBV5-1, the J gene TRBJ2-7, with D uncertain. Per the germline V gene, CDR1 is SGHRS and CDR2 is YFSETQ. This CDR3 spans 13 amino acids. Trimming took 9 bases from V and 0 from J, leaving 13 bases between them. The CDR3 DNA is TGCGCCACCCGAGGTGACCTCTCCTACGAGCAGTACTTC. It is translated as CATRGDLSYEQYF. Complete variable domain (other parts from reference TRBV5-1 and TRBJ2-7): KAGVTQTPRYLIKTRGQQVTLSCSPISGHRSVSWYQQTPGQGLQFLFEYFSETQRNKGNFPGRFSGRQFSNSRSEMNVSTLELGDSALYLCATRGDLSYEQYFGPGTRLTVT.

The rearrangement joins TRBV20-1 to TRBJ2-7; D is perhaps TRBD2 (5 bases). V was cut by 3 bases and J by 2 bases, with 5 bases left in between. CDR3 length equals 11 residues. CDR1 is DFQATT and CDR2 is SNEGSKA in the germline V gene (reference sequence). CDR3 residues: CSASGAYEQYF. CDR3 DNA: TGCAGTGCTAGCGGGGCCTACGAGCAGTACTTC.

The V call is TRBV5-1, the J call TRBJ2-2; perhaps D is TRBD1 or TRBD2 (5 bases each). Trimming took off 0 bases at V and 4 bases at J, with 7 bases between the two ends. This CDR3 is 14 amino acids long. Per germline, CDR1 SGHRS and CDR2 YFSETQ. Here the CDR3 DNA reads TGCGCCAGCAGCTTGGGGGGGACCACCGGGGAGCTGTTTTTT. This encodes CASSLGGTTGELFF.

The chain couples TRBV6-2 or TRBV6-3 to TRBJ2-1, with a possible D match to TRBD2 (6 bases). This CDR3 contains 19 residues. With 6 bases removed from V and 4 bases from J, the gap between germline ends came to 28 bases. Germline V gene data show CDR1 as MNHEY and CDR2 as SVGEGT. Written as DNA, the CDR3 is TGTGCCAGCAGCCCCGGAATGGGGAGGCGAGTAAAAACGTACAATGAGCAGTTCTTC. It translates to CASSPGMGRRVKTYNEQFF.

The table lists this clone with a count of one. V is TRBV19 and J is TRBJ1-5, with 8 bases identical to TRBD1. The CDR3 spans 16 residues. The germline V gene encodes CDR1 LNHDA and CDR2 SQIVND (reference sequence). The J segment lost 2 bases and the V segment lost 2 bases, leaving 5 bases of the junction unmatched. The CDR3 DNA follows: TGTGCCAGTAGTATATGGCAGGGGGCGGGCAATCAGCCCCAGCATTTT. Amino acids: CASSIWQGAGNQPQHF.

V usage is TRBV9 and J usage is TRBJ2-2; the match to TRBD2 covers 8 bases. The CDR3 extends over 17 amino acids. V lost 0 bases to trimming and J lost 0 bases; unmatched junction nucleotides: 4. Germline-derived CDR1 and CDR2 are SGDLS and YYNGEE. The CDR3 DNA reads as TGTGCCAGCAGCGTAGTCCCCGGGGGGGCGAACACCGGGGAGCTGTTTTTT. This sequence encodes CASSVVPGGANTGELFF.

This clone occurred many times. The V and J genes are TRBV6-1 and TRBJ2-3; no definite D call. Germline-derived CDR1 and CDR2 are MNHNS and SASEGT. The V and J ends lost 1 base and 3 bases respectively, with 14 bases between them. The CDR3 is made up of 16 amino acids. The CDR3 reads CASSEGAQPKTDTQYF. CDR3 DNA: TGTGCCAGCAGTGAAGGTGCCCAACCGAAAACAGATACGCAGTATTTT.

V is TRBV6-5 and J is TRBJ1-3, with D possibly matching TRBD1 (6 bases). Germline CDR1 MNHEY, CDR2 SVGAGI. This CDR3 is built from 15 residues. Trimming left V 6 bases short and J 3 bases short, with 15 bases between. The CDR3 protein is CASRGGSLGGNTIYF. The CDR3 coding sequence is TGTGCCAGCAGAGGGGGATCCCTGGGTGGAAACACCATATATTTT.

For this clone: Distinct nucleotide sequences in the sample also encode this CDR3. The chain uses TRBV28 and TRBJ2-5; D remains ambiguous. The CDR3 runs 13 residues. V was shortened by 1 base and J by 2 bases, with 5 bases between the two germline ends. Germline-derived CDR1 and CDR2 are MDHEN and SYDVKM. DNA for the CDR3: TGTGCCAGCAGTTTATCCAGGCAAGAGACCCAGTACTTC. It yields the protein CASSLSRQETQYF.

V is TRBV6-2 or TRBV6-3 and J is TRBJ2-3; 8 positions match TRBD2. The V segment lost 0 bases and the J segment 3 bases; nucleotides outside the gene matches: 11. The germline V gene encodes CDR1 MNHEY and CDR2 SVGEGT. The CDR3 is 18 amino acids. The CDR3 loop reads CASSYSQSTSEITDTQYF. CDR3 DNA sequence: TGTGCCAGCAGTTACTCCCAGTCGACTAGCGAAATAACAGATACGCAGTATTTT.

In DNA form, the CDR3 reads TGTGCCAGCAGCTTCTCCAGGGACTCGAACACCGGGGAGCTGTTTTTT. As protein: CASSFSRDSNTGELFF. The rearrangement uses TRBV7-3 and TRBJ2-2, with TRBD2 as a possible D gene (6 bases). Germline loops: CDR1 SGHTA, CDR2 FQGTGA. Trimming stripped 3 bases from V and 0 bases from J, with 11 bases between. The CDR3 runs to 16 residues.